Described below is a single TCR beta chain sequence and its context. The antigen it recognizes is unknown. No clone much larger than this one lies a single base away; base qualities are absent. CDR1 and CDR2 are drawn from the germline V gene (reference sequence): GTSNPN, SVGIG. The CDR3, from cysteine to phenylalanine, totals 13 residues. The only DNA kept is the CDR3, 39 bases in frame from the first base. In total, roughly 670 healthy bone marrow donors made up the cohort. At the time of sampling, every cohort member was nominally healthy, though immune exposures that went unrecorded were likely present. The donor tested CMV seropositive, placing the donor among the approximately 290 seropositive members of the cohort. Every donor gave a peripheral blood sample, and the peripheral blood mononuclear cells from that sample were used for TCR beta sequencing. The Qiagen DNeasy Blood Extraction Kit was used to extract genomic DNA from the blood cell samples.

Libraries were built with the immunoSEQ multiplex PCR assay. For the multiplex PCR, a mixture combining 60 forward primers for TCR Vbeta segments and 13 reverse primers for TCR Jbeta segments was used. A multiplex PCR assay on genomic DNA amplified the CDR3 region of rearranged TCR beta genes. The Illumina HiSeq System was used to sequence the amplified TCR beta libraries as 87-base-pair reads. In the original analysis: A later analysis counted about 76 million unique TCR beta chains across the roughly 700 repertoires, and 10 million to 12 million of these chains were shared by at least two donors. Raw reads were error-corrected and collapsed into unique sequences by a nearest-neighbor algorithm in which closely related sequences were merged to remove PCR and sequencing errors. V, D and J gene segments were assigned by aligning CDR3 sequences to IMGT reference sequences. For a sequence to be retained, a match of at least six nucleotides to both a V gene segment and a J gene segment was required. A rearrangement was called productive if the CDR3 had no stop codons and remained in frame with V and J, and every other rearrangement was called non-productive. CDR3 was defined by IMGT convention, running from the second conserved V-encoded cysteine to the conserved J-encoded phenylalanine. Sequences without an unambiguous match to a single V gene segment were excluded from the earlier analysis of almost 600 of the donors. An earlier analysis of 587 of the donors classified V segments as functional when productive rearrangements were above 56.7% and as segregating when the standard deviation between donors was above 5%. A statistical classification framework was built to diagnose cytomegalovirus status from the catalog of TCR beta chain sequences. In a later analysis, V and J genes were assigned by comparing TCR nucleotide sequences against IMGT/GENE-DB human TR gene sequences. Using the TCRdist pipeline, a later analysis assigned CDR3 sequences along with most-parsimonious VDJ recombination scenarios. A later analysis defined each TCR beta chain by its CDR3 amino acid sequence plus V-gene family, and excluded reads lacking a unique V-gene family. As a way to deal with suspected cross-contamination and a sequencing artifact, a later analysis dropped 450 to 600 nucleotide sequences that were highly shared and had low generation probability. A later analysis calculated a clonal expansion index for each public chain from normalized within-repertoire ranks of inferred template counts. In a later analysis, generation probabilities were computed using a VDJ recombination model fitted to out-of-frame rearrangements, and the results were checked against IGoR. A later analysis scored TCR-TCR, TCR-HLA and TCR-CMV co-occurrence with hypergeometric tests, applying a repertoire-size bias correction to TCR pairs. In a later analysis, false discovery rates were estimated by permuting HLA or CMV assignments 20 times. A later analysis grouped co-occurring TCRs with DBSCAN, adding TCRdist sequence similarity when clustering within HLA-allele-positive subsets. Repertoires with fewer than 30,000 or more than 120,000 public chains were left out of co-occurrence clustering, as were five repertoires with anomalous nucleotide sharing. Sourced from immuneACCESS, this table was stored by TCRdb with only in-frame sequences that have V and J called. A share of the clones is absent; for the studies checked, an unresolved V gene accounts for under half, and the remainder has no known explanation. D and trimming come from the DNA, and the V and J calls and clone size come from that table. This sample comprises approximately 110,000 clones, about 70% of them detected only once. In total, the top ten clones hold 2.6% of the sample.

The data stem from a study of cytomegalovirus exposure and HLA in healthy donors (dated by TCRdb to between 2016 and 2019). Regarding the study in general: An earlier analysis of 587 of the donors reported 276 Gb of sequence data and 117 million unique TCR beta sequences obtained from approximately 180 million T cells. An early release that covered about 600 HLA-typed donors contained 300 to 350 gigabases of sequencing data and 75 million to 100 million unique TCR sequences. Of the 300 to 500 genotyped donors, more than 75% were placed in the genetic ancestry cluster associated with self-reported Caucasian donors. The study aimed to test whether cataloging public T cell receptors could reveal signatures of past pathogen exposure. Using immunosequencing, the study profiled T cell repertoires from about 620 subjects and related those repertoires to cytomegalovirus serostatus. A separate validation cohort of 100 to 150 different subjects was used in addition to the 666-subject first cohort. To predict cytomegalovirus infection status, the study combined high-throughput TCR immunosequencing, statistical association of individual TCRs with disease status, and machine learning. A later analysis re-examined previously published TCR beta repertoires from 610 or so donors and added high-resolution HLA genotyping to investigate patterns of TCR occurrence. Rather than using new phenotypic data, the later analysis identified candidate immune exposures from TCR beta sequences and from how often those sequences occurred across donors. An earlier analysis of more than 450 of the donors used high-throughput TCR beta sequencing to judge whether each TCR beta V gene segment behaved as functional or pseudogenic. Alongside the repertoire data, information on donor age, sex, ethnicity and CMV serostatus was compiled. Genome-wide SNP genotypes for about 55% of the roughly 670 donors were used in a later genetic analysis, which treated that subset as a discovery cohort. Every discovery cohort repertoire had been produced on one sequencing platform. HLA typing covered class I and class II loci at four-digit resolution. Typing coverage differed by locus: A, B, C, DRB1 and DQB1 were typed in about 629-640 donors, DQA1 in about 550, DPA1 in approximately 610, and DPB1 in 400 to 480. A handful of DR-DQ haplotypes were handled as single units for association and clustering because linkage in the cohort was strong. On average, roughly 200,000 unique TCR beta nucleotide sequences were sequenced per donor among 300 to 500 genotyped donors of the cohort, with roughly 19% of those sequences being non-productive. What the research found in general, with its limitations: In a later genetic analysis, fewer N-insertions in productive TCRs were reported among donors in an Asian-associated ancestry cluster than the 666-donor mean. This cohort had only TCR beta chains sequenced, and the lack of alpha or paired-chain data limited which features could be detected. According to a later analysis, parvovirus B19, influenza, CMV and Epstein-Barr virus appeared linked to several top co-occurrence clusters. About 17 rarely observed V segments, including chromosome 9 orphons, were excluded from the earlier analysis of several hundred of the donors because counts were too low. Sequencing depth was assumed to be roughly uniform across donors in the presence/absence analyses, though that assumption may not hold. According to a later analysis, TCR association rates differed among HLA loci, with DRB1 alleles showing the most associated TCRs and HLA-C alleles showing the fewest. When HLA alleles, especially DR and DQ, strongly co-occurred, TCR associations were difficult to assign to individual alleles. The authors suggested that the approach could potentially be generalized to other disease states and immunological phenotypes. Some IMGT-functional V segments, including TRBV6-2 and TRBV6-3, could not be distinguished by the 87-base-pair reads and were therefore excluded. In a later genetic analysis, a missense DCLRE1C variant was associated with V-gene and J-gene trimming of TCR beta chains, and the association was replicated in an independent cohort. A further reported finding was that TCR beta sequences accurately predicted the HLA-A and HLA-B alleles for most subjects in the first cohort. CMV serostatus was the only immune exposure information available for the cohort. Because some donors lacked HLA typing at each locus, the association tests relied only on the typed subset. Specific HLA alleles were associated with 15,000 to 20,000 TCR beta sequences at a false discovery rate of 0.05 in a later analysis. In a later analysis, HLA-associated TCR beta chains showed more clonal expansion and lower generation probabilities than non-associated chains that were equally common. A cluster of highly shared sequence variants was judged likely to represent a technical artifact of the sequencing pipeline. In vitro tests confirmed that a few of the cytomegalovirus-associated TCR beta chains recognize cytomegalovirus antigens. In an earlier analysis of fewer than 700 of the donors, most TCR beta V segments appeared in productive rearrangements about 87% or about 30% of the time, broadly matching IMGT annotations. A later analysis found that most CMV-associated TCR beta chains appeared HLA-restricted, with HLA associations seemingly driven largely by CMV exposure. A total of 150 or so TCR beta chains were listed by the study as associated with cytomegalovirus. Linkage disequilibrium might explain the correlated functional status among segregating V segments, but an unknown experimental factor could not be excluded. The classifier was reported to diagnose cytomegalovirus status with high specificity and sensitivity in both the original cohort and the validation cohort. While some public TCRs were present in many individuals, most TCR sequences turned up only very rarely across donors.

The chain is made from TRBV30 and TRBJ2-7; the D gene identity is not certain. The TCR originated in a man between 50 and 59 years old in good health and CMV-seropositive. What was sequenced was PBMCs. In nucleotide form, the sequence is TGTGACTTCGTGGGCCCGAGCTCCTACGAGCAGTACTTC. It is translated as CDFVGPSSYEQYF. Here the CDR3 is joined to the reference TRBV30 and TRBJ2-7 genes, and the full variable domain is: SQTIHQWPATLVQPVGSPLSLECTVEGTSNPNLYWYRQAAGRGLQLLFYSVGIGQISSEVPQNLSASRPQDRQFILSSKKLLLSDSGFYLCDFVGPSSYEQYFGPGTRLTVT.